The clone carrying this TCR beta chain was seen many times. What it recognizes is unknown. The CDR3 has 14 amino acids. Germline V lookup: CDR1 MDHEN, CDR2 SYDVKM. Trimming took off 2 bases at V and 6 bases at J, with 11 bases between the two ends. From 2 million PBMCs stored at -80 C, the unsorted libraries were generated. The data were taken from a study of neurological immune-mediated disorders. Study observations and caveats: None of the CDR3 amino acid sequences in expanded clones turned up in more than one subject, which points to private repertoires in all groups.

The cDNA came from 5'RACE, which used 10-nucleotide random UMIs. From the 5' RACE reads, TCRdb called clonotypes with MiXCR, one entry per CDR3 protein. The table has about 50,000 distinct CDR3 sequences, approximately 17% seen once. This sequence originates from a man between 60 and 75 years old in good health. The source material was PBMCs. This chain uses TRBV28 with TRBJ1-5; D call uncertain. The CDR3 spells CASSLNVQTQPQHF. The CDR3 coding sequence is TGTGCCAGCAGTTTAAATGTACAGACTCAGCCCCAGCATTTT.